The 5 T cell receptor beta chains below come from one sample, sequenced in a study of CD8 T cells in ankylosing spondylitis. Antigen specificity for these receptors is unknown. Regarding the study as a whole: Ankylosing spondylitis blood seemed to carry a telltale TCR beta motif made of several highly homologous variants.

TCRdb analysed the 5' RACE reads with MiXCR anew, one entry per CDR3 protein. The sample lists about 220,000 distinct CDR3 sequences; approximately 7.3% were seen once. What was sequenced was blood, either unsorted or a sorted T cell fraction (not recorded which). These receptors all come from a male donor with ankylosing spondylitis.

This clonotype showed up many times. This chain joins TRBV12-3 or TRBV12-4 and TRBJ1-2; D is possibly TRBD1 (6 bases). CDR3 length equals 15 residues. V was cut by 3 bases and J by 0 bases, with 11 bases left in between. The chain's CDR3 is CASSFLGGSNYGYTF. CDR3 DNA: TGTGCCAGCAGTTTTTTGGGGGGCTCTAACTATGGCTACACCTTC.

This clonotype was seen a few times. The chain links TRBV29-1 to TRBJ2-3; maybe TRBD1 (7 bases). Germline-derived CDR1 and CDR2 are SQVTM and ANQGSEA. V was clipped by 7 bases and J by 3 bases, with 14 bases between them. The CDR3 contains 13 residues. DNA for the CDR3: TGCAGCGGCCAGGGGGAGGAGACAGATACGCAGTATTTT. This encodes CSGQGEETDTQYF.

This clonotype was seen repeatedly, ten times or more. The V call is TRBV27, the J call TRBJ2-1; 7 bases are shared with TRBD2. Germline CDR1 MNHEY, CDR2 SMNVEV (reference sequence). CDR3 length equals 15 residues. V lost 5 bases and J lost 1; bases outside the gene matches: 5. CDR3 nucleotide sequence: TGTGCCAGCAGTAGAGCGGGACTATCCTACAATGAGCAGTTCTTC. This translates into CASSRAGLSYNEQFF.

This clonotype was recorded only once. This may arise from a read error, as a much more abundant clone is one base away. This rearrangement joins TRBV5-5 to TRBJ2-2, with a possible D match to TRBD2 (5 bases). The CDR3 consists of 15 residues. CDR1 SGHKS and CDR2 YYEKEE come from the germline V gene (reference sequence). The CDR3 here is CASSWARRVTRELFF. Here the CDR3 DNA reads TGTGCCAGCAGCTGGGCCCGGCGGGTCACCAGGGAGCTGTTTTTT.

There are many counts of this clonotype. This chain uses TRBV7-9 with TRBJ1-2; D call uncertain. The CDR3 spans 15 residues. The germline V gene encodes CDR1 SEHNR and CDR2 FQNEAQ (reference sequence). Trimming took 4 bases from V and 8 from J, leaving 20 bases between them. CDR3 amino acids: CASSSSAASSYGYTF. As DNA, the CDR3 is TGTGCCAGCAGCTCGTCCGCGGCCTCGAGCTACGGCTACACCTTC.